The 27 T cell receptor beta chains below were found in one sample sequenced in a study of T cell changes during pregnancy in multiple sclerosis. Sequencing was performed with immunoSEQ multiplex PCR; in TCRdb, only in-frame clones are kept and a portion is missing. The profile covers around 51,000 clones, with 93% appearing a single time and roughly 1.8% taken by the ten largest. Sequencing used peripheral blood, obtained in the second trimester of pregnancy. The source of these receptors is a female donor with multiple sclerosis, enrolled in a pregnancy study.

J is TRBJ2-3 and V is TRBV27; a weak D match, TRBD1 (5 bases). V was pared by 2 bases and J by 4 bases, with 16 bases between. The CDR3 is 16 residues long. CDR1 and CDR2 (germline): MNHEY, SMNVEV (reference sequence). CDR3 region: CASSLVAGIRSDTQYF. The CDR3 DNA is TGTGCCAGCAGTTTAGTGGCAGGGATCAGGTCAGATACGCAGTATTTT.

This clone was recorded a few times. V is TRBV19 and J is TRBJ1-1; 8 bases map to TRBD1. The CDR3 extends over 13 amino acids. The V segment lost 5 bases and the J segment 1 base; nucleotides outside the gene matches: 0. CDR1 and CDR2 from the germline V gene are LNHDA and SQIVND (reference sequence). The CDR3 DNA follows: TGTGCCAGTAGTGACAGGGGGAACACTGAAGCTTTCTTT. Protein: CASSDRGNTEAFF.

The V call is TRBV7-9, the J call TRBJ2-4, with a possible D match to TRBD1 (5 bases). The ends were cut back, 5 bases at V and 4 bases at J, with 12 bases in the middle. CDR3 size: 14 residues. Germline lookup yields CDR1 SEHNR and CDR2 FQNEAQ (reference sequence). CDR3 bases: TGTGCCAGCAGCCTGACAGATCTAAAAAACATTCAGTACTTC. Protein product: CASSLTDLKNIQYF. The full variable domain, completed using reference TRBV7-9 and TRBJ2-4, is DTGVSQNPRHKITKRGQNVTFRCDPISEHNRLYWYRQTLGQGPEFLTYFQNEAQLEKSRLLSDRFSAERPKGSFSTLEIQRTEQGDSAMYLCASSLTDLKNIQYFGAGTRLSVL.

In its sample, this clone was seen once. This chain connects TRBV5-6 to TRBJ2-7, with D possibly matching TRBD1 (6 bases). The CDR3 is 14 amino acids. Germline V gene lookup returns CDR1 SGHDT and CDR2 YYEEEE. Deletions cut 4 bases from V and 4 bases from J, with 15 bases between. CDR3 residues: CASSPDRKTYEQYF. The CDR3 DNA follows: TGTGCCAGCAGCCCCGACAGGAAAACTTACGAGCAGTACTTC.

The chain recombines TRBV5-4 with TRBJ1-2; D might be TRBD1 (6 bases). Germline V CDR1 and CDR2: SGHNT, YYREEE (reference sequence). The CDR3 has 15 amino acids. V was shortened by 2 bases and J by 7 bases, with 18 bases between the two germline ends. CDR3 coding DNA: TGTGCCAGCAGCTTTTCCCCCTGGGAACAGGGTGGCTACACCTTC. It specifies CASSFSPWEQGGYTF.

This chain links TRBV7-3 with TRBJ2-2; D unclear. Trimming removed 2 bases at V and 0 bases at J, with 7 bases between. The CDR3 consists of 15 residues. Germline CDR1 SGHTA, CDR2 FQGTGA. Written as DNA, the CDR3 is TGTGCCAGCAGCTTACAACACACGAACACCGGGGAGCTGTTTTTT. Amino acids: CASSLQHTNTGELFF.

The chain links TRBV7-9 to TRBJ1-5; TRBD1 matches 9 bases. Unmatched junction bases numbered 2, after V lost 4 bases and J lost 1 base. The CDR3 totals 15 residues. Germline V gives CDR1 SEHNR, CDR2 FQNEAQ (reference sequence). For the CDR3, the DNA is TGTGCCAGCAGCTCACAGGGGGCGAGCAATCAGCCCCAGCATTTT. Translation: CASSSQGASNQPQHF.

V usage is TRBV7-2 and J usage is TRBJ2-3, with D perhaps matching TRBD1 (5 bases). This CDR3 spans 16 amino acids. V lost 2 bases and J 3 bases, leaving 15 bases between the germline ends. Germline lookup yields CDR1 SGHTA and CDR2 FQGNSA. CDR3 region: CASSLIGAIGTDTQYF. CDR3 coding DNA: TGTGCCAGCAGCTTAATTGGGGCCATTGGAACAGATACGCAGTATTTT.

The genes are TRBV6-1 and TRBJ2-2; TRBD1 matches at 7 bases. The CDR3 loop spans 16 amino acids. Germline loops: CDR1 MNHNS, CDR2 SASEGT. V dropped 1 base and J dropped 0; count of bases not matched to a gene: 2. CDR3 DNA sequence: TGTGCCAGCAGTGAAGTCCAGGGGGCGAACACCGGGGAGCTGTTTTTT. It translates to CASSEVQGANTGELFF.

This rearrangement joins TRBV19 to TRBJ1-1, with D tentatively TRBD1 (6 bases). The CDR3 has 12 residues. V was trimmed by 9 bases and J by 1 base, leaving 9 bases between them. Germline CDR1 LNHDA, CDR2 SQIVND (reference sequence). This CDR3 is CASRGGNTEAFF. In DNA form, the CDR3 reads TGTGCCAGCCGAGGGGGGAACACTGAAGCTTTCTTT. The entire variable domain, with the rest obtained from reference TRBV19 and TRBJ1-1, is as follows: DGGITQSPKYLFRKEGQNVTLSCEQNLNHDAMYWYRQDPGQGLRLIYYSQIVNDFQKGDIAEGYSVSREKKESFPLTVTSAQKNPTAFYLCASRGGNTEAFFGQGTRLTVV.

The chain links TRBV7-6 to TRBJ2-2; a possible D gene is TRBD2 (5 bases). The length of the CDR3 is 15 residues. V lost 4 bases, J lost 3 bases, and 12 bases lay in between. CDR1 and CDR2 from the germline V gene are SGHVS and FNYEAQ. CDR3 nucleotides: TGTGCCAGCAGCTCGACTACGGGCCACACCGGGGAGCTGTTTTTT. This codes for CASSSTTGHTGELFF.

The V call is TRBV19, the J call TRBJ1-5; 8 positions agree with TRBD1. V dropped 5 bases and J dropped 4; count of bases not matched to a gene: 7. Germline V gene data show CDR1 as LNHDA and CDR2 as SQIVND (reference sequence). This CDR3 has 15 residues. This CDR3 is CASSPPDRVNQPQHF. DNA of the CDR3: TGTGCCAGTAGTCCGCCGGACAGGGTAAATCAGCCCCAGCATTTT.

The CDR3 reads CASSLDHSLTGRETQYF. DNA for the CDR3: TGTGCCAGCAGCTTAGACCATTCCCTGACAGGGAGGGAGACCCAGTACTTC. This sequence joins TRBV11-3 and TRBJ2-5; a weak D match, TRBD1 (7 bases). The CDR3 consists of 17 residues. Germline assignment: CDR1 SGHNT and CDR2 YENEEA. Trimming stripped 0 bases from V and 5 bases from J, with 19 bases between.

This chain joins TRBV2 and TRBJ1-5; the D gene is possibly TRBD1 (5 bases). Trimming removed 7 bases from V and 8 bases from J, with 18 bases in between. This CDR3 is built from 14 residues. CDR1 is SNHLY, CDR2 FYNNEI, per germline. The CDR3 coding sequence is TGTGCCAGCATACGTTTGGCGGGGGGGGAGCCCCAGCATTTT. This codes for CASIRLAGGEPQHF.

The V gene is TRBV5-1, the J gene TRBJ2-2, with TRBD2 identical over 9 bases. CDR3 length equals 16 residues. V shed 0 bases, J shed 7 bases, and the junction held 7 bases outside the gene matches. Germline V gene data show CDR1 as SGHRS and CDR2 as YFSETQ. CDR3 amino acids: CASSLGLAATHGELFF. The CDR3 DNA reads TGCGCCAGCAGCTTGGGACTAGCGGCCACGCACGGGGAGCTGTTTTTT.

This rearrangement joins TRBV13 to TRBJ2-2, with 14 bases that match TRBD2. The CDR3 spans 18 residues. V shed 1 base and J 6 bases; nucleotides not matched to a gene: 7. Germline-derived CDR1 and CDR2 are PRHDT and FYEKMQ (reference sequence). As DNA, the CDR3 is TGTGCCAGCAGCTTAGTCCGACTAGCGGGAGGGCCCTCCGGGGAGCTGTTTTTT. Protein: CASSLVRLAGGPSGELFF.

Note on this clone: Distinct nucleotide sequences in the sample also encode this CDR3. This sequence joins TRBV28 and TRBJ2-7, with D possibly TRBD2 on 5 matching bases. Per the germline V gene, CDR1 is MDHEN and CDR2 is SYDVKM. V was clipped by 2 bases and J by 0 bases, with 8 bases between them. The CDR3 extends over 14 amino acids. CDR3: CASSLGGSSYEQYF. The CDR3 bases are TGTGCCAGCAGTTTAGGAGGTAGCTCCTACGAGCAGTACTTC.

The V gene is TRBV11-2, the J gene TRBJ2-3, with 13 bases matching TRBD2. Trimming took 3 bases from V and 0 from J; bases not matched to a gene: 9. The CDR3 consists of 19 residues. Looked up from germline, CDR1 is SGHAT and CDR2 is FQNNGV. CDR3 residues: CASSFHASGLAGSTDTQYF. The CDR3 region has the DNA TGTGCCAGCAGCTTCCACGCCTCGGGACTAGCGGGAAGCACAGATACGCAGTATTTT.

This chain links TRBV6-4 with TRBJ2-3; a possible D gene is TRBD2 (6 bases). V lost 5 bases and J 2 bases, leaving 14 bases between the germline ends. Germline V lookup: CDR1 MRHNA, CDR2 SNTAGT. There are 15 residues in the CDR3. CDR3 in amino acids: CASSRTSLNTDTQYF. The CDR3 bases are TGTGCCAGCAGTCGTACTAGCCTTAACACAGATACGCAGTATTTT.

The V call is TRBV11-2, the J call TRBJ1-2; D is undetermined. CDR1 is SGHAT, CDR2 FQNNGV, per germline. Trimming stripped 5 bases from V and 8 bases from J, with 12 bases between. The CDR3 contains 12 residues. The CDR3 spells CASSPPRSGYTF. Here the CDR3 DNA reads TGTGCCAGCAGCCCCCCCCGGTCCGGCTACACCTTC.

J is TRBJ2-7 and V is TRBV4-1; 9 bases agree with TRBD2. The CDR3 extends over 16 amino acids. The germline V gene has CDR1 MGHRA and CDR2 YSYEKL. Germline trimming cut 2 bases from V and 0 bases from J; bases unmatched to any gene: 5. CDR3 bases: TGCGCCAGCAGCCAAAGACTAGCGGACAGCTCCTACGAGCAGTACTTC. Translation gives CASSQRLADSSYEQYF.

This chain uses TRBV5-1 with TRBJ2-3; 8 nucleotides match TRBD2. Germline lookup yields CDR1 SGHRS and CDR2 YFSETQ. V lost 6 bases, J lost 1 base, and 7 bases stayed unmatched. This CDR3 region has 15 residues. The CDR3 region is CASTRGGAGTDTQYF. The CDR3 region has the DNA TGCGCCAGCACCCGGGGGGGAGCGGGCACAGATACGCAGTATTTT.

The V and J genes are TRBV9 and TRBJ2-1, with D maybe TRBD2 (5 bases). The V gene lost 2 bases and the J gene lost 2 bases, with 8 bases spanning the gap. CDR1 is SGDLS and CDR2 is YYNGEE in the germline V gene. This CDR3 has 14 amino acids. CDR3 coding DNA: TGTGCCAGCAGCGTTTCCGGGACCTACAATGAGCAGTTCTTC. It is translated as CASSVSGTYNEQFF.

V and J are TRBV27 and TRBJ2-1, with 7 bases matching TRBD1. This CDR3 is 15 amino acids long. Germline V gene sequence: CDR1 MNHEY, CDR2 SMNVEV (reference sequence). The ends lost 5 bases at V and 0 bases at J; junction bases unmatched: 4. This chain's CDR3 is CASSLRDSSYNEQFF. CDR3 nucleotide sequence: TGTGCCAGCAGTCTCCGGGACAGCTCCTACAATGAGCAGTTCTTC.

The chain has TRBV7-9 and TRBJ2-7; 11 nucleotides line up with TRBD1. This CDR3 region has 15 residues. The V and J ends lost 5 bases and 4 bases, in that order; junction bases with no gene match: 7. The germline gives CDR1 SEHNR, CDR2 FQNEAQ (reference sequence). Written as DNA, the CDR3 is TGTGCCAGCAGCATAGTCGGACAGGGGGCTTACGAGCAGTACTTC. Translation gives CASSIVGQGAYEQYF.

The chain links TRBV30 to TRBJ1-1; 10 nucleotides agree with TRBD1. Germline CDR1 GTSNPN, CDR2 SVGIG (reference sequence). V shed 4 bases, J shed 10 bases, and the junction held 12 bases outside the gene matches. The CDR3 is made up of 14 amino acids. CDR3 in DNA: TGTGCCTGGACGGGGGACAGGGGCAGGATAGTAGCTTTCTTT. Protein sequence: CAWTGDRGRIVAFF.

The genes are TRBV7-2 and TRBJ2-1, with TRBD2 identical over 8 bases. The CDR3 consists of 16 residues. CDR1 is SGHTA, CDR2 FQGNSA, per germline. J lost 2 bases, V lost 5 bases, and 8 bases had no gene match. The DNA for the CDR3 is TGTGCCAGCAGCACCGCTAGCGGGTCAACCTACAATGAGCAGTTCTTC. Protein: CASSTASGSTYNEQFF.